This TCR beta chain is from a study of blood T cell repertoires in COVID-19. Membership in each cohort depended on participant-reported clinical history. This clone was seen a handful of times. This CDR3 is 17 amino acids long. CDR1 is SGHVS, CDR2 FNYEAQ, per germline. Trimming took off 5 bases at V and 2 bases at J, with 16 bases between the two ends. TCRdb's table, derived via immunoSEQ multiplex PCR, lists solely in-frame clones and lacks some. The data hold hundreds of thousands of clones, with approximately 92% observed a single time. This clonotype originated in a woman younger than 35 who had recovered from COVID-19. The chain employs TRBV7-6 and TRBJ1-6; D is perhaps TRBD1 (5 bases). The sequenced sample consisted of PBMCs or T cells enriched from blood (not recorded which). CDR3 loop: CASSLGAAFTYNSPLHF. CDR3 sequence (DNA): TGTGCCAGCAGCCTAGGGGCAGCATTCACCTATAATTCACCCCTCCACTTT.